The next 4 T cell receptor beta chains were all read from a single sample in a study of blood T cell repertoires in COVID-19. The table came from immunoSEQ multiplex PCR; TCRdb's copy has only in-frame clones and leaves some out. The table lists around 150,000 clones, roughly 84% of them singletons. The sequenced material came from peripheral blood. Receptor source: a man aged 65-85 years with acute or convalescent COVID-19.

This chain uses TRBV9 with TRBJ2-2; 10 positions agree with TRBD1. The CDR3 covers 17 residues. The germline V gene encodes CDR1 SGDLS and CDR2 YYNGEE. J gave up 0 bases and V 3 bases, and 5 bases lay outside the gene matches. The CDR3 region has the DNA TGTGCCAGCAGCGCGCCGACAGGGGGCACGAACACCGGGGAGCTGTTTTTT. Residues: CASSAPTGGTNTGELFF.

This clone appeared a few times. V usage is TRBV4-1 and J usage is TRBJ2-3; D not resolved. Between the trimmed V and J ends, which lost 0 bases and 0 bases, there was a span of 7 bases. Germline CDR1 MGHRA, CDR2 YSYEKL. This CDR3 has 15 amino acids. The DNA of the CDR3 is TGCGCCAGCAGCCAAGATCTCTACAGCACAGATACGCAGTATTTT. Its translation: CASSQDLYSTDTQYF.

The chain carries TRBV19 and TRBJ1-5; 12 bases are shared with TRBD1. This CDR3 comprises 18 residues. CDR1 is LNHDA, CDR2 SQIVND, per germline (reference sequence). J was trimmed by 12 bases and V by 5 bases; bases with no gene match: 20. CDR3 in amino acids: CASSSPPIVLGQGAHQHF. The CDR3, as DNA: TGTGCCAGTAGTTCACCCCCTATAGTCTTGGGACAGGGGGCCCACCAGCATTTT.

The chain employs TRBV12-3 or TRBV12-4 and TRBJ1-1, with D tentatively TRBD1 (5 bases). This CDR3 contains 12 residues. V was pared by 6 bases and J by 6 bases, with 11 bases between. In DNA form, the CDR3 reads TGTGCCAGCAGCTTATGGGGGGCTGAAGCTTTCTTT. Its protein product is CASSLWGAEAFF.